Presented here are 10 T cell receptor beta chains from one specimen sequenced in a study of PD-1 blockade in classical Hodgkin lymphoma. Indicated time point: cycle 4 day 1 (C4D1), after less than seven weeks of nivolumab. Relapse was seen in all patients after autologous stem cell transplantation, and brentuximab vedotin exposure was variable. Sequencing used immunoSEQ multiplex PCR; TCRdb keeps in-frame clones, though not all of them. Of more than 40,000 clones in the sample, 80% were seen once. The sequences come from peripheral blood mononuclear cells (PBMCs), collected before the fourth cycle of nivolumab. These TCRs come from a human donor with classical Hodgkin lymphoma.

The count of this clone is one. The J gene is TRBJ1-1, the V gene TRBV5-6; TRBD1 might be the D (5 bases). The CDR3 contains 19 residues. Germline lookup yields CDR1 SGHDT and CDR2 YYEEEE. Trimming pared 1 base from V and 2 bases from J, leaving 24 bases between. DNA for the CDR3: TGTGCCAGCAGCTTGTTTATTATTAGTGGGACGAAACCAAACACTGAAGCTTTCTTT. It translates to CASSLFIISGTKPNTEAFF.

CDR3 nucleotides: TGTGCCAGCAGTGAACAAGGCCCGTCCAATGAGCAGTTCTTC. Its translation: CASSEQGPSNEQFF. V and J are TRBV2 and TRBJ2-1, with D hard to call. CDR1 is SNHLY and CDR2 is FYNNEI in the germline V gene. This CDR3 region has 14 residues. Trimming left V 2 bases short and J 6 bases short, with 11 bases between.

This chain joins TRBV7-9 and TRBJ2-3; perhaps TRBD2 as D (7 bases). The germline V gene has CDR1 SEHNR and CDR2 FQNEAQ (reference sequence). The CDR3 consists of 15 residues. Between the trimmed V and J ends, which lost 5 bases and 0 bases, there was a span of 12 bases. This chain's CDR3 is CASSQGTTSTDTQYF. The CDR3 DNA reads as TGTGCCAGCAGCCAGGGGACTACTAGCACAGATACGCAGTATTTT.

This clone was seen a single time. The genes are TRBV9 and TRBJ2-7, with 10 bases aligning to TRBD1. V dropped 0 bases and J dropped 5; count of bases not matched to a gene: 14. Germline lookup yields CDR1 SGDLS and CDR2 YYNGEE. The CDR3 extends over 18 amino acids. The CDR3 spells CASSVEGLGWDRGNEQYF. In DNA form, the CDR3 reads TGTGCCAGCAGCGTAGAAGGATTAGGTTGGGACAGGGGCAACGAGCAGTACTTC.

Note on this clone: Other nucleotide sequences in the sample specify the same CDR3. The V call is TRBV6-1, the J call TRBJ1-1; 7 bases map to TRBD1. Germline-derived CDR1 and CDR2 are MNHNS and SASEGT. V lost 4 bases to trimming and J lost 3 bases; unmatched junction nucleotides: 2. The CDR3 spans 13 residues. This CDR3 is CASSAGQHTEAFF. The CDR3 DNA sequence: TGTGCCAGCAGTGCGGGACAGCACACTGAAGCTTTCTTT.

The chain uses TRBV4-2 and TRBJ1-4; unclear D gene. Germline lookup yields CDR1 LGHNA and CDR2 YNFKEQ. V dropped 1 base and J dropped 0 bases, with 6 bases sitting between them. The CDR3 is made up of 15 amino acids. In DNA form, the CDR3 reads TGTGCCAGCAGCCAAGGACCTACAACTAATGAAAAACTGTTTTTT. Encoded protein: CASSQGPTTNEKLFF.

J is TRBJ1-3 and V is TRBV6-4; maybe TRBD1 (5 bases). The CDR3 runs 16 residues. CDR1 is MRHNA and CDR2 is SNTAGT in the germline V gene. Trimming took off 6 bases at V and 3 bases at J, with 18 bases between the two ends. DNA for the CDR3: TGTGCCAGCAGGCCCTGGAGAGGGGAAAATGGAAACACCATATATTTT. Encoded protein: CASRPWRGENGNTIYF.

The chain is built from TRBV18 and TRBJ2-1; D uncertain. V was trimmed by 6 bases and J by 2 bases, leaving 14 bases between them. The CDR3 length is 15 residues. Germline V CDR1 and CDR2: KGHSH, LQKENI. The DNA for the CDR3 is TGTGCCAGCTCGCAGGCCCCGGCAGCCTACAATGAGCAGTTCTTC. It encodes CASSQAPAAYNEQFF.

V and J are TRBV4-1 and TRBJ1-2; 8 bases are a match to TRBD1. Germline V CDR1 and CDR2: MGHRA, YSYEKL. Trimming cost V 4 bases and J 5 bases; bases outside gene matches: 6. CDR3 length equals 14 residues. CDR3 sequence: CASSPRGQGYGYTF. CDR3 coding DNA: TGCGCCAGCAGCCCCCGAGGACAGGGTTATGGCTACACCTTC.

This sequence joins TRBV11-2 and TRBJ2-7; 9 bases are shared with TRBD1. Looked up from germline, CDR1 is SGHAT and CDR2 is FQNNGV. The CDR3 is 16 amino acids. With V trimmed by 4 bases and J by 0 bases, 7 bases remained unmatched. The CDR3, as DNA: TGTGCCAGCAGCTCAGGGGGGACAGGGCACTCCTACGAGCAGTACTTC. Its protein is CASSSGGTGHSYEQYF.